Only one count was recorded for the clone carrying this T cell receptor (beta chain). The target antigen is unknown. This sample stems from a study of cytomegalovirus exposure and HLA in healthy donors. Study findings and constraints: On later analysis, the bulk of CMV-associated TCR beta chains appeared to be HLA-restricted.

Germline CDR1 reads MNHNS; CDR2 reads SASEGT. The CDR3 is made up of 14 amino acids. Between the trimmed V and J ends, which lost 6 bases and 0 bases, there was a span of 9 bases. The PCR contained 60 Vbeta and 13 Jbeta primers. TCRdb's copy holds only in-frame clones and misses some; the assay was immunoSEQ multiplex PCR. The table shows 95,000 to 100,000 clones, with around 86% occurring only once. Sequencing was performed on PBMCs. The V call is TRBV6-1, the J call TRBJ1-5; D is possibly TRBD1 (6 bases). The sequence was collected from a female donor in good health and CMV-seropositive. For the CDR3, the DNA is TGTGCCAGCAGCAGACAGGATAGCAATCAGCCCCAGCATTTT. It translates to CASSRQDSNQPQHF.